This T cell receptor beta chain comes out of a study of blood T cell repertoires in COVID-19. Study as a whole: Material from acute and convalescent COVID-19 was sourced from the United States, Italy and Spain.

Per the study methods: Counts of nucleated cells, estimated from reference gene primer amplification, were obtained. Here immunoSEQ multiplex PCR was the method, and the copy in TCRdb shows in-frame clones only, minus some. Clonal size and the V and J genes are those of that table, whereas D and trimming came from the DNA. The sample records around 110,000 clones, 70% to 85% being singletons. V was pared by 5 bases and J by 4 bases, with 3 bases of the junction left unmatched. The CDR3 is 14 amino acids. CDR1 KGHDR and CDR2 SFDVKD come from the germline V gene. This TCR came from a woman in her seventies with acute or convalescent COVID-19. Sequencing was carried out using peripheral blood. The chain links TRBV24-1 to TRBJ2-3, with TRBD1 matching 9 bases. CDR3 protein: CATSGTGEADTQYF. For the CDR3, the DNA is TGTGCCACCAGTGGGACAGGGGAGGCAGATACGCAGTATTTT.